The 2 T cell receptor beta chains presented below share a single source sample, sequenced in a study of early T cells in non-severe SARS-CoV-2 infection. TCRdb reprocessed the 5' RACE reads via MiXCR and lists one record per CDR3 protein. In the table there are more than 85,000 distinct CDR3 sequences, about an eighth of which are singletons. The sample taken for sequencing was whole blood. These receptors all stem from an adult who was a healthcare worker with PCR-confirmed SARS-CoV-2 infection or an uninfected control (not recorded which).

This clonotype has a handful of counts. The chain employs TRBV28 and TRBJ1-5, with D unclear. Germline CDR1 reads MDHEN; CDR2 reads SYDVKM. The CDR3 is 15 residues long. V shed 4 bases and J shed 1 base, with 11 bases lying between them. The CDR3 DNA sequence: TGTGCCAGCAGTTCCGGGGATTTGAGCAATCAGCCCCAGCATTTT. Protein sequence: CASSSGDLSNQPQHF.

This clonotype was observed many times. V and J are TRBV28 and TRBJ2-4; the match to TRBD1 covers 7 bases. The CDR3 has 16 residues. With V trimmed by 5 bases and J by 0 bases, 7 bases remained unmatched. CDR1 is MDHEN and CDR2 is SYDVKM in the germline V gene. CDR3 nucleotides: TGTGCCAGCAGTGCCGGGACAGACATAGCCAAAAACATTCAGTACTTC. Amino acids: CASSAGTDIAKNIQYF.